This TCR beta chain is drawn from a study of shared clonotypes between healthy human individuals. Whole-study context: Sampling drew on donors who were two women and three men aged 18 to 49. Study results and caveats: Sampling included only blood; tissue repertoires likely differ. Few donors limited the genetic and exposure-history diversity represented.

About 280 ng DNA, tens of thousands of T cell genomes, went into unsorted PBMC replicate PCRs. Using immunoSEQ multiplex PCR, the repertoire was profiled, and TCRdb retains in-frame clones only, with some absent. The repertoire consists of hundreds of thousands of clones, with roughly three quarters occurring once and the leading ten covering about 13%. As regards this clone: Its target is not known.

V lost 6 bases to trimming and J lost 9 bases; unmatched junction nucleotides: 9. This CDR3 contains 13 residues. Germline CDR1 is SQVTM and CDR2 is ANQGSEA. This chain links TRBV29-1 with TRBJ1-2; 11 nucleotides agree with TRBD1. The sequence came from a woman aged 40 to 50 in good health. Some clones in this sample may be carry-over from other donors' samples. The sample taken for sequencing was PBMCs. CDR3 sequence (DNA): TGCAGCGTCCGGACAGGGGGCGGTTCAAGCTACACCTTC. This sequence encodes CSVRTGGGSSYTF.